This T cell receptor beta chain comes out of a study of CD8 T cells in ankylosing spondylitis. This clonotype was detected a few times. Its matching antigen is unknown. The germline gives CDR1 MDHEN, CDR2 SYDVKM. Trimming stripped 3 bases from V and 8 bases from J, with 14 bases between. This CDR3 has 15 residues. Study observations and caveats: Ankylosing spondylitis blood seemed to carry a telltale TCR beta motif made of about 8 highly homologous variants.

TCRdb analysed the 5' RACE reads with MiXCR anew, one entry per CDR3 protein. The table lists about 800,000 distinct CDR3 sequences, 12% of them singletons. The sample was blood, either unsorted or a sorted T cell fraction (not recorded which). The chain has TRBV28 and TRBJ1-6; D is possibly TRBD1 (6 bases). The sequence derives from a male donor with ankylosing spondylitis. This CDR3 reads CASSLQGHADSPLHF. The CDR3 DNA sequence: TGTGCCAGCAGTTTGCAGGGGCATGCGGATTCACCCCTCCACTTT.